Below, 19 T cell receptor beta chains from the same sample are listed, as sequenced in a study of cytomegalovirus exposure and HLA in healthy donors. PCR primers comprised 60 Vbeta and 13 Jbeta primers. Libraries were prepared by immunoSEQ multiplex PCR; TCRdb keeps only in-frame clonotypes and omits some of them. This repertoire shows 100,000 to 150,000 clones, about 74% found once; its top ten account for approximately 3.9%. Sequencing was carried out using PBMCs. Receptor source: a woman in her 50s in good health and CMV-seropositive.

V gene TRBV6-5 combines with J gene TRBJ2-5, with TRBD2 matching over 9 bases. V lost 7 bases, J lost 4 bases, and 4 bases stayed unmatched. This CDR3 is built from 13 residues. The germline V gene encodes CDR1 MNHEY and CDR2 SVGAGI. Here the CDR3 DNA reads TGTGCCAGCACTGGCGGGGGGGGAGAGACCCAGTACTTC. It is translated as CASTGGGGETQYF.

The chain has TRBV5-6 and TRBJ1-3; TRBD1 might be the D (5 bases). The V end lost 1 base, the J end lost 5 bases, and 10 bases lay between the germline ends. The CDR3 runs to 14 residues. Germline lookup yields CDR1 SGHDT and CDR2 YYEEEE. The CDR3 spells CASSLLEGRNTIYF. For the CDR3, the DNA is TGTGCCAGCAGCTTGTTGGAGGGGAGAAACACCATATATTTT.

The chain is built from TRBV7-3 and TRBJ2-2, with 14 positions matching TRBD2. Germline values: CDR1 SGHTA, CDR2 FQGTGA. The CDR3 has 18 residues. With V trimmed by 5 bases and J by 0 bases, 5 bases remained unmatched. DNA of the CDR3: TGTGCCAGCAGCCCCGGACTAGCGGGGGGCGCGAACACCGGGGAGCTGTTTTTT. Protein product: CASSPGLAGGANTGELFF.

The chain recombines TRBV28 with TRBJ1-2; 7 positions agree with TRBD1. V lost 3 bases to trimming and J lost 2 bases; unmatched junction nucleotides: 3. Germline V gene lookup returns CDR1 MDHEN and CDR2 SYDVKM. The CDR3 is 14 residues long. CDR3: CASSLGQTNYGYTF. CDR3 in DNA: TGTGCCAGCAGTTTGGGACAGACCAACTATGGCTACACCTTC.

This chain uses TRBV5-1 with TRBJ1-2, with D possibly matching TRBD1 (6 bases). The V gene's germline CDR1 is SGHRS and CDR2 YFSETQ. The ends were cut back, 0 bases at V and 7 bases at J, with 10 bases in the middle. The CDR3 sequence is 13 residues long. CDR3 nucleotide sequence: TGCGCCAGCAGCTTGGGGCAGGGGCGTGGCTACACCTTC. Amino acid sequence: CASSLGQGRGYTF.

This clone showed up just a few times. The CDR3 sequence is CASGKGANNYGYTF. CDR3 bases: TGTGCCAGCGGAAAAGGGGCCAACAACTATGGCTACACCTTC. The J gene is TRBJ1-2, the V gene TRBV6-1, with D possibly matching TRBD1 (5 bases). The CDR3 sequence is 14 residues long. The V gene lost 8 bases and the J gene lost 2 bases, with 15 bases spanning the gap. Germline-derived CDR1 and CDR2 are MNHNS and SASEGT.

The sample holds a few counts of this clone. The V gene is TRBV15, the J gene TRBJ2-7, with TRBD2 matching 9 bases. Per the germline V gene, CDR1 is LNHNV and CDR2 is YYDKDF (reference sequence). This CDR3 is 15 amino acids long. With 4 bases clipped from V and 0 bases from J, the junction kept 4 bases outside the gene matches. The CDR3 is CATSISSGASYEQYF. CDR3 DNA: TGTGCCACCAGCATATCTAGCGGGGCCTCCTACGAGCAGTACTTC.

This clone was seen only a few times. This sequence joins TRBV4-1 and TRBJ2-7, with D unclear. CDR1 is MGHRA and CDR2 is YSYEKL in the germline V gene. Trimming stripped 2 bases from V and 5 bases from J, with 16 bases between. This CDR3 is built from 15 residues. The CDR3 DNA reads TGCGCCAGCAGCCAACAAGTGGCCCCGGAGAACGAGCAGTACTTC. Residues: CASSQQVAPENEQYF.

As to this clone: This same CDR3 is encoded by further DNA sequences in the sample. The rearrangement joins TRBV7-9 to TRBJ2-3; 10 nucleotides match TRBD2. The V segment lost 6 bases and the J segment 0 bases; nucleotides outside the gene matches: 3. The germline CDR1 and CDR2 sequences are SEHNR and FQNEAQ (reference sequence). The CDR3 has 15 residues. The CDR3 region is CASSSAGGSTDTQYF. Written as DNA, the CDR3 is TGTGCCAGCAGTTCAGCGGGGGGGAGCACAGATACGCAGTATTTT.

The chain employs TRBV5-1 and TRBJ1-2, with 10 nucleotides matching TRBD1. Germline CDR1 is SGHRS and CDR2 is YFSETQ. V gave up 3 bases and J gave up 6 bases; unmatched junction bases: 5. This CDR3 is built from 14 residues. CDR3 sequence (DNA): TGCGCCAGCAGCTCCGGGACAGGGGTCGATGGCTACACCTTC. It encodes CASSSGTGVDGYTF.

The chain has TRBV7-9 and TRBJ2-7; D possibly corresponds to TRBD2 (7 bases). Germline CDR1 is SEHNR and CDR2 is FQNEAQ (reference sequence). The CDR3 has 15 residues. Trimming cost V 5 bases and J 3 bases, with 17 bases left between them. The CDR3 region is CASSPLGRGHYEQYF. As DNA, the CDR3 is TGTGCCAGCAGCCCCCTGGGGCGGGGGCACTACGAGCAGTACTTC.

This clone was detected only once. The identical CDR3 is also encoded by other nucleotide sequences in the sample. The rearrangement links TRBV27 to TRBJ2-3; perhaps TRBD1 as D (5 bases). Trimming pared 8 bases from V and 0 bases from J, leaving 12 bases between. This CDR3 is 14 amino acids long. The germline V gene encodes CDR1 MNHEY and CDR2 SMNVEV (reference sequence). The CDR3 spells CASGAASSTDTQYF. The CDR3 DNA sequence: TGTGCCAGCGGGGCAGCTTCTAGCACAGATACGCAGTATTTT.

The chain couples TRBV11-2 to TRBJ2-7; 8 nucleotides agree with TRBD1. CDR1 and CDR2 (germline): SGHAT, FQNNGV. CDR3 length: 15 residues. V trimming: 1 base; J trimming: 2 bases; junction bases outside the gene matches: 4. The CDR3 here is CASSLAGQGPYEQYF. The CDR3, as DNA: TGTGCCAGCAGCTTAGCCGGACAGGGACCCTACGAGCAGTACTTC.

This chain links TRBV11-2 with TRBJ1-5; 9 bases are a match to TRBD1. The V segment lost 2 bases and the J segment 6 bases; nucleotides outside the gene matches: 5. The germline CDR1 and CDR2 sequences are SGHAT and FQNNGV. The CDR3 totals 15 residues. The CDR3 reads CASSLTGTGSQPQHF. For the CDR3, the DNA is TGTGCCAGCAGCTTAACCGGGACAGGGAGTCAGCCCCAGCATTTT.

In its sample, this clone was seen a few times. The chain recombines TRBV6-5 with TRBJ1-2; no definite D call. The V gene lost 0 bases and the J gene lost 4 bases, with 12 bases spanning the gap. Germline-derived CDR1 and CDR2 are MNHEY and SVGAGI. The CDR3 has 15 amino acids. For the CDR3, the DNA is TGTGCCAGCAGTTACTCGAGGAACTGGGTCTATGGCTACACCTTC. Protein: CASSYSRNWVYGYTF.

The V call is TRBV2, the J call TRBJ2-5, with a possible D match to TRBD2 (5 bases). Germline lookup yields CDR1 SNHLY and CDR2 FYNNEI. V shed 6 bases and J shed 4 bases, with 12 bases lying between them. The CDR3 is 13 residues long. CDR3 sequence reads: CASRPDGGETQYF. The CDR3 nucleotides read TGTGCCAGCAGGCCCGACGGAGGAGAGACCCAGTACTTC.

The chain is built from TRBV28 and TRBJ1-1; D is perhaps TRBD1 (6 bases). Trimming took off 6 bases at V and 5 bases at J, with 22 bases between the two ends. Germline V gene lookup returns CDR1 MDHEN and CDR2 SYDVKM. CDR3 length: 16 residues. CDR3: CASRTPMVKGGTEAFF. For the CDR3, the DNA is TGTGCCAGCAGAACCCCTATGGTGAAGGGGGGGACTGAAGCTTTCTTT.

The CDR3 protein is CASTSSADTQYF. CDR3 nucleotide sequence: TGTGCCAGTACTAGTAGCGCAGATACGCAGTATTTT. The rearrangement joins TRBV9 to TRBJ2-3, with D possibly being TRBD2 (5 bases). In germline, CDR1 is SGDLS, CDR2 YYNGEE. V shed 8 bases and J shed 4 bases, with 11 bases lying between them. The CDR3 loop spans 12 amino acids.

This chain links TRBV30 with TRBJ2-7; no definite D call. Trimming removed 5 bases from V and 5 bases from J, with 13 bases in between. The germline V gene has CDR1 GTSNPN and CDR2 SVGIG (reference sequence). This CDR3 has 12 residues. The CDR3 loop reads CAWAKLEDEQYF. CDR3 in DNA: TGTGCCTGGGCAAAACTCGAGGACGAGCAGTACTTC.